These 15 T cell receptor beta chains came from one sample sequenced in a study of long-term antiretroviral therapy in people with HIV. immunoSEQ v3.0 was run at survey level. Profiled with immunoSEQ multiplex PCR; TCRdb holds only in-frame clones, not every one. This table has 25,000 to 30,000 clones, 85% appearing once. The source material was unsorted PBMCs, sampled 4.7 to 5 years after starting antiretroviral therapy. The source of these receptors is a man in his forties or fifties with HIV.

The chain links TRBV6-1 to TRBJ1-5; D not certain. The germline CDR1 and CDR2 sequences are MNHNS and SASEGT. The germline V and J ends were trimmed by 5 bases and 9 bases, with 20 bases remaining between them. This CDR3 spans 15 amino acids. CDR3 region: CASSPWVGQAWPQHF. The CDR3 bases are TGTGCCAGCAGTCCCTGGGTGGGTCAAGCGTGGCCCCAGCATTTT.

The rearrangement uses TRBV9 and TRBJ2-1; D is undetermined. Germline V lookup: CDR1 SGDLS, CDR2 YYNGEE. The CDR3 sequence is 12 residues long. V was trimmed by 4 bases and J by 7 bases, leaving 9 bases between them. CDR3 protein: CASSPLSNEQFF. The CDR3 DNA is TGTGCCAGCAGCCCCCTGAGTAATGAGCAGTTCTTC.

This CDR3 is CASRTVNTEAFF. As DNA, the CDR3 is TGTGCCAGCAGGACAGTGAACACTGAAGCTTTCTTT. The chain joins TRBV27 to TRBJ1-1; D may be TRBD1 (5 bases). The germline V gene encodes CDR1 MNHEY and CDR2 SMNVEV (reference sequence). V lost 6 bases and J 0 bases, leaving 5 bases between the germline ends. The CDR3 has 12 amino acids.

Sample share makes this clone medium-sized. V gene TRBV19 combines with J gene TRBJ1-2, with TRBD1 as a possible D gene (6 bases). CDR1 LNHDA and CDR2 SQIVND come from the germline V gene (reference sequence). V lost 6 bases and J lost 8, with 19 bases in between. This CDR3 contains 14 residues. As DNA, the CDR3 is TGTGCCAGTAGCATAAAACAACAGGGCCGGGGCTACACCTTC. Amino acids: CASSIKQQGRGYTF.

This clone was observed a few times. The genes are TRBV5-4 and TRBJ2-7, with TRBD1 identical over 7 bases. CDR1 and CDR2 (germline): SGHNT, YYREEE (reference sequence). With 5 bases clipped from V and 4 bases from J, the junction kept 9 bases outside the gene matches. This CDR3 has 14 residues. Written as DNA, the CDR3 is TGTGCCAGCAGTCGAAACAGGGGAAGTTACGAGCAGTACTTC. Translated, it gives CASSRNRGSYEQYF.

The V call is TRBV18, the J call TRBJ2-3, with D possibly being TRBD1 or TRBD2 (5 bases each). Germline CDR1 reads KGHSH; CDR2 reads LQKENI. Trimming removed 5 bases from V and 2 bases from J, with 11 bases in between. The CDR3 is 14 amino acids. This CDR3 is CASSYRDDTDTQYF. CDR3 DNA sequence: TGTGCCAGCTCATACCGGGACGACACAGATACGCAGTATTTT.

The rearrangement uses TRBV7-9 and TRBJ1-2; D gene unclear. This CDR3 comprises 14 residues. Per germline, CDR1 SEHNR and CDR2 FQNEAQ (reference sequence). Deletions cut 2 bases from V and 9 bases from J, with 16 bases between. As DNA, the CDR3 is TGTGCCAGCAGCTTATCGGAATACCTTGGGAGCTACACCTTC. Its translation: CASSLSEYLGSYTF.

The chain links TRBV19 to TRBJ2-3; D ambiguous. Germline V gene lookup returns CDR1 LNHDA and CDR2 SQIVND (reference sequence). Trimming took off 4 bases at V and 4 bases at J, with 21 bases between the two ends. The CDR3 consists of 17 residues. CDR3 sequence (DNA): TGTGCCAGTAGTAGGGGTCAGAGCAGGACGGATTCAGATACGCAGTATTTT. Residues: CASSRGQSRTDSDTQYF.

This sequence joins TRBV2 and TRBJ1-3; possibly TRBD1 for D (5 bases). This CDR3 has 16 residues. The V gene's germline CDR1 is SNHLY and CDR2 FYNNEI. Trimming shortened V by 6 bases and J by 0 bases, and 15 bases separated the two germline ends. CDR3 sequence reads: CASRVLGVISGNTIYF. The CDR3 region has the DNA TGTGCCAGCAGGGTTTTAGGGGTTATCTCTGGAAACACCATATATTTT.

V gene TRBV27 combines with J gene TRBJ2-1; 9 nucleotides agree with TRBD2. CDR1 and CDR2 (germline): MNHEY, SMNVEV (reference sequence). The CDR3 is made up of 14 amino acids. Germline trimming cut 3 bases from V and 5 bases from J; bases unmatched to any gene: 2. CDR3 region: CASSFSSGNNEQFF. CDR3 sequence (DNA): TGTGCCAGCAGTTTTTCTAGCGGGAACAATGAGCAGTTCTTC.

The gene calls are TRBV29-1 and TRBJ2-1; 8 bases align to TRBD1. The CDR3 totals 13 residues. The germline V gene encodes CDR1 SQVTM and CDR2 ANQGSEA. J gave up 1 base and V 8 bases, and 4 bases lay outside the gene matches. CDR3 region: CSSRDRSYNEQFF. Written as DNA, the CDR3 is TGCAGCTCCCGGGACAGGTCCTACAATGAGCAGTTCTTC.

The chain combines TRBV2 with TRBJ1-4; D perhaps matches TRBD1 (6 bases). The CDR3 runs to 15 residues. The V gene's germline CDR1 is SNHLY and CDR2 FYNNEI. V was trimmed by 10 bases and J by 0 bases, leaving 15 bases between them. This CDR3 reads CATGADVATNEKLFF. Written as DNA, the CDR3 is TGTGCCACGGGGGCGGATGTTGCAACTAATGAAAAACTGTTTTTT.

The chain uses TRBV2 and TRBJ1-1; D gene unclear. Trimming shortened V by 4 bases and J by 1 base, and 7 bases separated the two germline ends. CDR3 length: 13 amino acids. Germline V gene sequence: CDR1 SNHLY, CDR2 FYNNEI. The CDR3 coding sequence is TGTGCCAGCAGTGGAGAAGCGAACACTGAAGCTTTCTTT. Translating it yields CASSGEANTEAFF. Variable domain in full (rest from reference TRBV2 and TRBJ1-1): EPEVTQTPSHQVTQMGQEVILRCVPISNHLYFYWYRQILGQKVEFLVSFYNNEISEKSEIFDDQFSVERPDGSNFTLKIRSTKLEDSAMYFCASSGEANTEAFFGQGTRLTVV.

The V gene is TRBV7-2, the J gene TRBJ2-2; the D call may be TRBD1 or TRBD2 (6 bases each). This CDR3 contains 15 residues. CDR1 and CDR2 (germline): SGHTA, FQGNSA. V was cut by 4 bases and J by 0 bases, with 9 bases left in between. In nucleotides, the CDR3 is TGTGCCAGCAGCTCACGGGGGCCGAACACCGGGGAGCTGTTTTTT. This sequence encodes CASSSRGPNTGELFF.

V gene TRBV27 combines with J gene TRBJ2-7; TRBD2 agrees at 7 bases. There are 13 residues in the CDR3. Germline lookup yields CDR1 MNHEY and CDR2 SMNVEV (reference sequence). V lost 8 bases and J lost 7; bases outside the gene matches: 11. The CDR3 loop reads CASWTGGPGEQYF. The CDR3 DNA is TGTGCCAGCTGGACGGGAGGCCCGGGAGAGCAGTACTTC.